These 27 T cell receptor beta chains came from one sample sequenced in a study of blood T cell repertoires in COVID-19. The data were produced by immunoSEQ multiplex PCR, yet TCRdb's version contains in-frame clones alone and is incomplete. The sample has under 100,000 clones, around four fifths seen once. Sequenced sample: peripheral blood. All receptors derive from a man in his forties or fifties with acute or convalescent COVID-19.

This chain uses TRBV19 with TRBJ1-1, with 7 bases fitting TRBD1. In germline, CDR1 is LNHDA, CDR2 SQIVND (reference sequence). The CDR3 contains 13 residues. Losses at the gene ends were 9 bases for V and 5 bases for J; bases not matched to a gene: 9. The DNA for the CDR3 is TGTGCCAGCAGCTACAGGGGTGGAACTGAAGCTTTCTTT. Its protein product is CASSYRGGTEAFF.

The chain joins TRBV21-1 to TRBJ1-1. TRBV21-1 is labeled a pseudogene. This CDR3 is built from 15 residues. CDR3 nucleotides: TGTGCCAGCAGCAAAGGGTCAGGAGGTTACACTGAAGCTTTCTTT. Translating it yields CASSKGSGGYTEAFF.

The CDR3 loop is CASSLSPGGQETQYF. The CDR3 DNA reads TGTGCCAGCAGCTTATCTCCGGGGGGGCAAGAGACCCAGTACTTC. This sequence joins TRBV7-2 and TRBJ2-5, with 8 positions matching TRBD2. J lost 2 bases, V lost 2 bases, and 4 bases had no gene match. Germline values: CDR1 SGHTA, CDR2 FQGNSA. This CDR3 is 15 amino acids long.

This sequence joins TRBV11-3 and TRBJ2-3, with a weak D call TRBD1 (5 bases). V gave up 5 bases and J gave up 5 bases, with 11 bases separating them. The germline V gene has CDR1 SGHNT and CDR2 YENEEA. The CDR3 has 13 residues. In DNA form, the CDR3 reads TGTGCCAGCAGCCCGGACACGTTAGATACGCAGTATTTT. This translates into CASSPDTLDTQYF.

This clone was observed a single time. V is TRBV7-6 and J is TRBJ1-4; D possibly corresponds to TRBD1 (6 bases). Trimming took 5 bases from V and 7 from J, leaving 17 bases between them. The CDR3 is made up of 15 amino acids. Germline V gene lookup returns CDR1 SGHVS and CDR2 FNYEAQ. CDR3 nucleotides: TGTGCCAGCAGCCAAGATACAGGGAATCTTGAAAAACTGTTTTTT. This translates into CASSQDTGNLEKLFF.

This clone was recorded once. This chain connects TRBV24-1 to TRBJ2-3; 8 bases are a match to TRBD1. Germline V gene sequence: CDR1 KGHDR, CDR2 SFDVKD. This CDR3 is 15 amino acids long. With V trimmed by 7 bases and J by 2 bases, 7 bases remained unmatched. The CDR3 DNA follows: TGTGCCACCAGCTTTGGACAGGGTGCCACAGATACGCAGTATTTT. Its protein is CATSFGQGATDTQYF.

The chain recombines TRBV2 with TRBJ2-7, with D tentatively TRBD2 (6 bases). V lost 6 bases and J lost 0, with 12 bases in between. Germline V gene data show CDR1 as SNHLY and CDR2 as FYNNEI. This CDR3 contains 14 residues. The CDR3 DNA reads as TGTGCCAGCAGGGAGGGTTCGGGCTCCTACGAGCAGTACTTC. Encoded protein: CASREGSGSYEQYF. Together with reference TRBV2 and TRBJ2-7, the CDR3 gives the full variable domain: EPEVTQTPSHQVTQMGQEVILRCVPISNHLYFYWYRQILGQKVEFLVSFYNNEISEKSEIFDDQFSVERPDGSNFTLKIRSTKLEDSAMYFCASREGSGSYEQYFGPGTRLTVT.

The chain recombines TRBV10-3 with TRBJ2-7; D possibly corresponds to TRBD1 (7 bases). From germline, CDR1 is ENHRY and CDR2 SYGVKD. There are 16 residues in the CDR3. With 3 bases removed from V and 3 bases from J, the gap between germline ends came to 18 bases. The CDR3 bases are TGTGCCATCAGTGATCACCACGCGGGACAGCGCTACGAGCAGTACTTC. Encoded protein: CAISDHHAGQRYEQYF.

This clone was picked up many times. This chain uses TRBV12-5 with TRBJ2-3; a weak D match, TRBD1 (5 bases). The CDR3 is 13 residues long. V lost 5 bases and J lost 1, with 7 bases in between. Germline values: CDR1 LGHNT, CDR2 FRNRAP. The CDR3 sequence is CASGRRGTDTQYF. The CDR3 nucleotides are TGTGCTAGTGGTCGCAGGGGCACAGATACGCAGTATTTT.

This chain links TRBV5-5 with TRBJ1-6; weak D call: TRBD1 (6 bases). The CDR3 is made up of 16 amino acids. Looked up from germline, CDR1 is SGHKS and CDR2 is YYEKEE (reference sequence). V was cut by 3 bases and J by 6 bases, with 16 bases left in between. The chain's CDR3 is CASSSLQGGGNSPLHF. The CDR3 bases are TGTGCCAGCAGCTCACTACAGGGCGGGGGTAATTCACCCCTCCACTTT.

This chain uses TRBV30 with TRBJ1-5, with no clear D. The germline gives CDR1 GTSNPN, CDR2 SVGIG (reference sequence). Trimming took 0 bases from V and 4 from J, leaving 7 bases between them. This CDR3 comprises 13 residues. As DNA, the CDR3 is TGTGCCTGGAGTGTAAGAGAGAATCAGCCCCAGCATTTT. This codes for CAWSVRENQPQHF.

The gene calls are TRBV7-2 and TRBJ1-1, with D hard to call. This CDR3 has 14 residues. CDR1 and CDR2 (germline): SGHTA, FQGNSA. Trimming cost V 5 bases and J 1 base, with 11 bases left between them. DNA for the CDR3: TGTGCCAGCAGCCCGCGGCCCGAGAACACTGAAGCTTTCTTT. Its translation is CASSPRPENTEAFF.

The V call is TRBV10-3, the J call TRBJ2-3, with 10 bases that match TRBD1. The V and J ends lost 10 bases and 5 bases, in that order; junction bases with no gene match: 6. Germline CDR1 reads ENHRY; CDR2 reads SYGVKD. This CDR3 spans 13 amino acids. The CDR3 region has the DNA TGTGCCACCGACAGGGGGCCGGGAGATACGCAGTATTTT. Its translation is CATDRGPGDTQYF.

The J gene is TRBJ2-7, the V gene TRBV28; TRBD1 agrees at 12 bases. The CDR3 length is 15 residues. The J segment lost 4 bases and the V segment lost 5 bases, leaving 6 bases of the junction unmatched. Germline CDR1 is MDHEN and CDR2 is SYDVKM. The CDR3 DNA is TGTGCCAGCAGTACGACGGGACAGGGGGCGTACGAGCAGTACTTC. Residues: CASSTTGQGAYEQYF.

The chain recombines TRBV21-1 with TRBJ2-7; TRBD1 reflects the table's D call only, with no check against the DNA. TRBV21-1 is a listed pseudogene. The CDR3 is 16 residues long. The CDR3: CASSKEDSYPNYEQYF. The CDR3 nucleotides read TGTGCCAGCAGCAAAGAGGACAGCTATCCTAACTACGAGCAGTACTTC.

This sequence joins TRBV4-3 and TRBJ1-2, with D uncertain. Germline CDR1 is LGHNA and CDR2 is YSLEER. This CDR3 region has 16 residues. The V gene lost 0 bases and the J gene lost 4 bases, with 15 bases spanning the gap. CDR3 residues: CASSQDSNIIAYGYTF. CDR3 sequence (DNA): TGCGCCAGCAGCCAAGATTCGAACATTATTGCCTATGGCTACACCTTC.

The rearrangement uses TRBV7-8 and TRBJ1-5; D remains ambiguous. In germline, CDR1 is SGHVS, CDR2 FQNEAQ. Deletions cut 1 base from V and 4 bases from J, with 8 bases between. The length of the CDR3 is 14 residues. Written as DNA, the CDR3 is TGTGCCAGCAGCTTAGTAGAGGGAAATCAGCCCCAGCATTTT. This codes for CASSLVEGNQPQHF.

The chain joins TRBV15 to TRBJ2-2; D might be TRBD1 (5 bases). V was shortened by 0 bases and J by 4 bases, with 12 bases between the two germline ends. Germline V CDR1 and CDR2: LNHNV, YYDKDF (reference sequence). The CDR3 has 16 residues. CDR3 amino acids: CATSRDEGVFTGELFF. As DNA, the CDR3 is TGTGCCACCAGCAGAGACGAAGGGGTTTTCACCGGGGAGCTGTTTTTT.

This chain joins TRBV28 and TRBJ2-7, with 12 positions matching TRBD2. The CDR3 consists of 17 residues. Germline V gene sequence: CDR1 MDHEN, CDR2 SYDVKM. Trimming cost V 8 bases and J 0 bases; bases outside gene matches: 11. Written as DNA, the CDR3 is TGTGCCAGCGCTCGGACTAGCGGGATCATGAGCTCCTACGAGCAGTACTTC. It specifies CASARTSGIMSSYEQYF. The full variable domain, completed using reference TRBV28 and TRBJ2-7, is DVKVTQSSRYLVKRTGEKVFLECVQDMDHENMFWYRQDPGLGLRLIYFSYDVKMKEKGDIPEGYSVSREKKERFSLILESASTNQTSMYLCASARTSGIMSSYEQYFGPGTRLTVT.

This clone was detected ten times or more. The genes are TRBV19 and TRBJ1-1; possibly TRBD1 for D (5 bases). The V end lost 11 bases, the J end lost 1 base, and 11 bases lay between the germline ends. Germline-derived CDR1 and CDR2 are LNHDA and SQIVND (reference sequence). This CDR3 comprises 12 residues. The CDR3 coding sequence is TGTGCCTCGGGCGGGGCGAACACTGAAGCTTTCTTT. It is translated as CASGGANTEAFF.

The chain joins TRBV4-3 to TRBJ2-1, with a weak D call TRBD2 (6 bases). V lost 4 bases, J lost 5 bases, and 18 bases lay in between. Germline loops: CDR1 LGHNA, CDR2 YSLEER. The CDR3 totals 16 residues. CDR3: CASSLLSRLGDNEQFF. In nucleotides, the CDR3 is TGCGCCAGCAGCCTCCTATCAAGACTAGGGGACAATGAGCAGTTCTTC.

Ten or more counts support this clone. The V and J genes are TRBV9 and TRBJ2-6, with a weak D call TRBD1 (6 bases). Germline lookup yields CDR1 SGDLS and CDR2 YYNGEE. The CDR3 length is 16 residues. Trimming stripped 4 bases from V and 0 bases from J, with 11 bases between. CDR3 protein: CASSPLGASGANVLTF. The CDR3, as DNA: TGTGCCAGCAGCCCATTGGGGGCCTCTGGGGCCAACGTCCTGACTTTC.

This clone has a handful of counts. The rearrangement uses TRBV15 and TRBJ1-3, with TRBD1 identical over 9 bases. Germline loops: CDR1 LNHNV, CDR2 YYDKDF (reference sequence). V was pared by 6 bases and J by 4 bases, with 4 bases of the junction left unmatched. The CDR3 covers 14 residues. The CDR3 DNA reads TGTGCCACCAGTCGGACAGGGGTGGGAAACACCATATATTTT. It is translated as CATSRTGVGNTIYF. The entire variable domain, with the rest obtained from reference TRBV15 and TRBJ1-3, is as follows: DAMVIQNPRYQVTQFGKPVTLSCSQTLNHNVMYWYQQKSSQAPKLLFHYYDKDFNNEADTPDNFQSRRPNTSFCFLDIRSPGLGDTAMYLCATSRTGVGNTIYFGEGSWLTVV.

V and J are TRBV11-3 and TRBJ2-1, with 9 positions matching TRBD2. CDR3 length: 16 residues. CDR1 and CDR2 from the germline V gene are SGHNT and YENEEA. The ends lost 3 bases at V and 5 bases at J; junction bases unmatched: 8. The CDR3 DNA reads TGTGCCAGCAGCTTTTTGGGTAGCGGGAGAAACAATGAGCAGTTCTTC. It yields the protein CASSFLGSGRNNEQFF. Combining the CDR3 with reference TRBV11-3 and TRBJ2-1 gives the whole variable domain EAGVVQSPRYKIIEKKQPVAFWCNPISGHNTLYWYLQNLGQGPELLIRYENEEAVDDSQLPKDRFSAERLKGVDSTLKIQPAELGDSAVYLCASSFLGSGRNNEQFFGPGTRLTVL.

This chain connects TRBV9 to TRBJ2-3; no definite D call. The CDR3 totals 13 residues. Germline CDR1 reads SGDLS; CDR2 reads YYNGEE. Trimming took off 3 bases at V and 3 bases at J, with 8 bases between the two ends. CDR3: CASSAPGTDTQYF. CDR3 nucleotides: TGTGCCAGCAGCGCCCCCGGGACAGATACGCAGTATTTT.

The gene calls are TRBV6-6 and TRBJ2-3; D is perhaps TRBD1 (6 bases). V gave up 6 bases and J gave up 0 bases, with 16 bases separating them. This CDR3 has 16 amino acids. Germline values: CDR1 MNHNY, CDR2 SVGAGI (reference sequence). CDR3: CASRDSHSPSTDTQYF. The CDR3 nucleotides are TGTGCCAGCAGGGACAGCCATTCCCCTAGCACAGATACGCAGTATTTT.

This clone was counted a single time. The rearrangement uses TRBV6-6 and TRBJ2-1; possibly TRBD1 for D (6 bases). The germline V gene encodes CDR1 MNHNY and CDR2 SVGAGI (reference sequence). Trimming left V 0 bases short and J 4 bases short, with 7 bases between. The CDR3 runs to 14 residues. CDR3 nucleotide sequence: TGTGCCAGCAGTTACTCCGGACAGTACAATGAGCAGTTCTTC. This gives the protein CASSYSGQYNEQFF.